This TCR beta chain was documented in a study of blood T cell repertoires in COVID-19. The length of the CDR3 is 18 residues. Per germline, CDR1 SGHVS and CDR2 FQNEAQ. Measured with immunoSEQ multiplex PCR; TCRdb has only the in-frame clones, and not every one. Here the sample spans 6,000 to 8,000 clones, 84% being singletons. This rearrangement joins TRBV7-8 to TRBJ2-1; TRBD2 matches at 15 bases. This receptor was identified in a human donor in a cohort sampled during active COVID-19. The material sequenced was peripheral blood. The CDR3 region is CATVVGTSGGRNYNEQFF. The CDR3 nucleotides are TGTGCGACGGTGGTCGGGACTAGCGGGGGGCGGAATTACAATGAGCAGTTCTTC.